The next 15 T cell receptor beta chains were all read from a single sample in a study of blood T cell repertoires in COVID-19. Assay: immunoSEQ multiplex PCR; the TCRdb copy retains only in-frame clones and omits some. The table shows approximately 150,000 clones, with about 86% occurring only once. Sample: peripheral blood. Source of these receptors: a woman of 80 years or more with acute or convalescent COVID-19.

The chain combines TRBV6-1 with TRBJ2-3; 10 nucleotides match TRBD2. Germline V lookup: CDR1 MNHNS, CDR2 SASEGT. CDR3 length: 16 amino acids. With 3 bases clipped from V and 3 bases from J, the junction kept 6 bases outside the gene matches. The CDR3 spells CASSDQGLAVTDTQYF. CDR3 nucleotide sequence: TGTGCCAGCAGTGACCAAGGACTAGCGGTTACAGATACGCAGTATTTT.

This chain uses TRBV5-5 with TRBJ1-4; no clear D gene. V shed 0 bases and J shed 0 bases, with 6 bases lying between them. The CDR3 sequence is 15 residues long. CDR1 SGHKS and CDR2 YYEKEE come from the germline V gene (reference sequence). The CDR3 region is CASSLAGATNEKLFF. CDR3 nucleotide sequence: TGTGCCAGCAGCTTGGCCGGAGCAACTAATGAAAAACTGTTTTTT. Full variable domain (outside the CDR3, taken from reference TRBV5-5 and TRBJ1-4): DAGVTQSPTHLIKTRGQQVTLRCSPISGHKSVSWYQQVLGQGPQFIFQYYEKEERGRGNFPDRFSARQFPNYSSELNVNALLLGDSALYLCASSLAGATNEKLFFGSGTQLSVL.

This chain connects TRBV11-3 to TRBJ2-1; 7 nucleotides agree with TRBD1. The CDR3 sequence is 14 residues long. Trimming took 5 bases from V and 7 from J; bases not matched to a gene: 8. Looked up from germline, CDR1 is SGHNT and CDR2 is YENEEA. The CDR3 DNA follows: TGTGCCAGCAGCCTCGGGACAGTAATGAATGAGCAGTTCTTC. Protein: CASSLGTVMNEQFF. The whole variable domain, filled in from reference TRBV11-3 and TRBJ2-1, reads EAGVVQSPRYKIIEKKQPVAFWCNPISGHNTLYWYLQNLGQGPELLIRYENEEAVDDSQLPKDRFSAERLKGVDSTLKIQPAELGDSAVYLCASSLGTVMNEQFFGPGTRLTVL.

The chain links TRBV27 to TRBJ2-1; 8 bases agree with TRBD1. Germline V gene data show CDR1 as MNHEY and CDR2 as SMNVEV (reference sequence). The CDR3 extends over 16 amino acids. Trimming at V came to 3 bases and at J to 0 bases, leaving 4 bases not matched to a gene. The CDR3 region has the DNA TGTGCCAGCAGTTTCAACGGACAGGGCTCCTACAATGAGCAGTTCTTC. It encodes CASSFNGQGSYNEQFF.

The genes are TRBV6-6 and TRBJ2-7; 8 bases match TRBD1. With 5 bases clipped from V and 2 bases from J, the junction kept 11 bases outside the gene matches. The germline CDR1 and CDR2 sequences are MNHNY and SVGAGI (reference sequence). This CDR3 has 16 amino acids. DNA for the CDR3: TGTGCCAGCAGTCAGGGGGCCACAGGGTACGCCTACGAGCAGTACTTC. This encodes CASSQGATGYAYEQYF.

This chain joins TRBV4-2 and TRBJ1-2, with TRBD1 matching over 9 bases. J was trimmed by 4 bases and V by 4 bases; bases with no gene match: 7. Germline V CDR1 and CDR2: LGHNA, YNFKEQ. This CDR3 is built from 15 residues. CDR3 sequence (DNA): TGTGCCAGCAGCCCTGGGGACAGGGAGGTCTATGGCTACACCTTC. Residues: CASSPGDREVYGYTF.

The CDR3 bases are TGTGCCAGCAGTCCCCAGGTGAGAAAGCAGTACTTC. Amino acids: CASSPQVRKQYF. The chain links TRBV12-3 or TRBV12-4 to TRBJ2-7; D remains unclear. This CDR3 contains 12 residues. V was cut by 5 bases and J by 8 bases, with 13 bases left in between.

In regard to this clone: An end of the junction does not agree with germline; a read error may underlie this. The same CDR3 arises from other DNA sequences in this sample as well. The CDR3 DNA reads TGTGCCAGTAGTATAACCGGGTTCTTCTATGGCTACACCTTT. Translating it yields CASSITGFFYGYTF. The chain joins TRBV19 to TRBJ1-2; D is uncertain. This CDR3 is 14 amino acids long. Germline V gene data show CDR1 as LNHDA and CDR2 as SQIVND (reference sequence).

The CDR3 sequence is CASSQGRQAPNEQFF. CDR3 coding DNA: TGCGCCAGCAGCCAAGGGAGACAGGCCCCCAATGAGCAGTTCTTC. The rearrangement joins TRBV4-1 to TRBJ2-1, with D possibly matching TRBD1 (6 bases). Germline-derived CDR1 and CDR2 are MGHRA and YSYEKL. V lost 1 base to trimming and J lost 6 bases, with 13 bases between them. The CDR3 loop spans 15 amino acids.

CDR3 coding DNA: TGCAGCGTTGTGGGACAGGGGTACTCCTACAATGAGCAGTTCTTC. Translation gives CSVVGQGYSYNEQFF. The chain uses TRBV29-1 and TRBJ2-1; 10 bases match TRBD1. The junction had 3 bases not matched to a gene; V was cut back by 4 bases and J by 0 bases. From germline, CDR1 is SQVTM and CDR2 ANQGSEA. The CDR3 is 15 amino acids.

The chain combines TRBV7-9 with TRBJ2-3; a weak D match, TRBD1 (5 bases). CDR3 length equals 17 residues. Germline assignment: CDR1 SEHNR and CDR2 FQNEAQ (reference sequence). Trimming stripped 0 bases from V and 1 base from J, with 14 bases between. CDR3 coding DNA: TGTGCCAGCAGCTTAGCCCTAAATACCAGGGGCACAGATACGCAGTATTTT. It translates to CASSLALNTRGTDTQYF. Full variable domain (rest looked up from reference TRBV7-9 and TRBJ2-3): DTGVSQNPRHKITKRGQNVTFRCDPISEHNRLYWYRQTLGQGPEFLTYFQNEAQLEKSRLLSDRFSAERPKGSFSTLEIQRTEQGDSAMYLCASSLALNTRGTDTQYFGPGTRLTVL.

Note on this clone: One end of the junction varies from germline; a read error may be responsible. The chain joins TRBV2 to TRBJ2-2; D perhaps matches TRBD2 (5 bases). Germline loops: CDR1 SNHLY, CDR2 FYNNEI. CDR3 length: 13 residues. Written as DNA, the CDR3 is TGTGCCAGCAGTGAGGCGAGGACCGGGGAGCTGTCTTTT. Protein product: CASSEARTGELSF.

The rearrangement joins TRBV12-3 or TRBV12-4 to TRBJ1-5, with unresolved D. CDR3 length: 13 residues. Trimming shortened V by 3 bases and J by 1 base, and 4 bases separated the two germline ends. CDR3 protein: CASSFSSNQPQHF. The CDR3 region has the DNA TGTGCCAGCAGTTTTTCGAGCAATCAGCCCCAGCATTTT.

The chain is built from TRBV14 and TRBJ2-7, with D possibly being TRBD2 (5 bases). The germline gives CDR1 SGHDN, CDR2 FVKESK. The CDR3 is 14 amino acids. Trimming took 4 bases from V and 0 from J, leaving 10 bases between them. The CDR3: CASSPTGSSYEQYF. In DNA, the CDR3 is TGTGCCAGCAGCCCGACTGGGAGCTCCTACGAGCAGTACTTC.

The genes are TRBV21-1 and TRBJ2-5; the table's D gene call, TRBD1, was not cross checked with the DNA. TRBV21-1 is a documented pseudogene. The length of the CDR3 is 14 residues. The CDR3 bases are TGTGCCAGCAGCAAAGACGCAGGGGAAGAGACCCAGTACTTC. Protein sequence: CASSKDAGEETQYF.